This TCR beta chain was captured by sequencing in a study of T cell responses to AZD1222 COVID-19 vaccine. This clone showed up just once. The CDR3 runs to 14 residues. With 2 bases removed from V and 8 bases from J, the gap between germline ends came to 10 bases. From germline, CDR1 is MNHEY and CDR2 SVGAGI. The method was immunoSEQ multiplex PCR; TCRdb's version includes in-frame clones alone and lacks a portion of them. The sample includes about 260,000 clones, over 90% seen only once; the top ten take 0.5% to 0.7%. The chain combines TRBV6-5 with TRBJ1-6; D gene uncertain. The origin of this receptor is an adult in good health. This specimen consisted of peripheral blood, obtained on day 0 of AZD1222 vaccination. The CDR3 DNA sequence: TGTGCCAGCAGTTACAGGGAAAGGGATTCACCCCTCCACTTT. The encoded protein is CASSYRERDSPLHF.